What follows are 17 T cell receptor beta chains derived from one specimen sequenced in a study of naive and memory T cell subsets (dated by TCRdb to 2016 to 2017). A robust, sensitive protocol for the amplification, sequencing and analysis of TCRs was described in the study, in which 3' ligation of a UMI-containing oligonucleotide to TCR cDNA was used. The library relied on 5' RACE. These reads were obtained on an Illumina MiSeq. Four rounds of PCR, run with the SP2 primer together with nested alpha and beta constant region primers, were used to amplify the ligated cDNA. TCRdb reworked the public reads: Q25 trimming with fastp, MiXCR clone assembly, productive beta chains retained. Duplicate CDR3 protein sequences are folded into a single record with the most common DNA and genes. This sample comprises 45,000 to 55,000 distinct CDR3 sequences, over 3.5% of them detected only once. The ten top clones hold 0.7% to 0.9% of the sample.

The receptors come from a female donor in good health.

This clonotype has ten or more counts. This rearrangement joins TRBV14 to TRBJ2-7; D possibly matches TRBD1 or TRBD2 (6 bases each). CDR3 length: 16 amino acids. CDR1 is SGHDN, CDR2 FVKESK, per germline. With 0 bases removed from V and 0 bases from J, the gap between germline ends came to 12 bases. The CDR3 coding sequence is TGTGCCAGCAGCCAAGACCCGGGGGCTAGCTCCTACGAGCAGTACTTC. Translation: CASSQDPGASSYEQYF. The entire variable domain, with the rest obtained from reference TRBV14 and TRBJ2-7, is as follows: EAGVTQFPSHSVIEKGQTVTLRCDPISGHDNLYWYRRVMGKEIKFLLHFVKESKQDESGMPNNRFLAERTGGTYSTLKVQPAELEDSGVYFCASSQDPGASSYEQYFGPGTRLTVT.

This clonotype was seen many times. The chain couples TRBV7-9 to TRBJ1-5; no clear D gene. The CDR3 extends over 12 amino acids. Trimming shortened V by 5 bases and J by 7 bases, and 9 bases separated the two germline ends. The germline gives CDR1 SEHNR, CDR2 FQNEAQ (reference sequence). CDR3 region: CASSPSGQPQHF. The CDR3 DNA reads TGTGCCAGCAGCCCATCGGGGCAGCCCCAGCATTTT.

This clonotype was found many times. This chain links TRBV6-1 with TRBJ2-1; 9 bases are a match to TRBD2. The germline V gene encodes CDR1 MNHNS and CDR2 SASEGT. The V gene end was trimmed by 6 bases and the J gene end by 3 bases; junction bases not matched to a gene: 3. The CDR3 length is 14 residues. This CDR3 reads CASSILAGYNEQFF. The CDR3 DNA sequence: TGTGCCAGCAGCATACTAGCGGGCTACAATGAGCAGTTCTTC.

The sample holds many counts of this clonotype. The chain links TRBV29-1 to TRBJ2-3; D gene unclear. V lost 3 bases and J lost 3, with 7 bases in between. CDR3 size: 12 residues. The germline V gene has CDR1 SQVTM and CDR2 ANQGSEA. CDR3 in DNA: TGCAGCGTTGACATGTCTACAGATACGCAGTATTTT. This codes for CSVDMSTDTQYF.

This clonotype was detected ten times or more. The CDR3 nucleotides are TGTGCCATCAGTGGGGAGAGGGACAGGGGTCACGAGCAGTACTTC. This gives the protein CAISGERDRGHEQYF. The V call is TRBV10-3, the J call TRBJ2-7; 10 bases fit TRBD1. This CDR3 spans 15 amino acids. V dropped 4 bases and J dropped 5; count of bases not matched to a gene: 8. In germline, CDR1 is ENHRY, CDR2 SYGVKD.

The V gene is TRBV7-9, the J gene TRBJ1-1, with 11 bases lining up with TRBD1. The germline CDR1 and CDR2 sequences are SEHNR and FQNEAQ (reference sequence). V was pared by 4 bases and J by 5 bases, with 6 bases of the junction left unmatched. The CDR3 is 15 residues long. CDR3 protein: CASSSPGQGGTEAFF. Here the CDR3 DNA reads TGTGCCAGCAGCTCGCCGGGACAGGGGGGAACTGAAGCTTTCTTT.

In this sample, this clonotype turned up a few times. V gene TRBV19 combines with J gene TRBJ2-2; D gene uncertain. The CDR3 consists of 12 residues. The V end was cut by 5 bases, the J end by 5 bases, with 6 bases between. CDR1 is LNHDA and CDR2 is SQIVND in the germline V gene (reference sequence). Here the CDR3 DNA reads TGTGCCAGTAGTCTAATGACCGGGGAGCTGTTTTTT. Translated, it gives CASSLMTGELFF.

This clonotype was detected ten times or more. The chain couples TRBV9 to TRBJ2-1; 12 nucleotides line up with TRBD2. Germline V gene sequence: CDR1 SGDLS, CDR2 YYNGEE. The V segment lost 1 base and the J segment 9 bases; nucleotides outside the gene matches: 5. The CDR3 extends over 15 amino acids. The CDR3 DNA reads TGTGCCAGCAGCGTACGTAGGACTAGCGGGACTGAGCAGTTCTTC. This sequence encodes CASSVRRTSGTEQFF.

This clonotype was seen ten or more times. The CDR3 DNA follows: TGTGCCAGCAGGGCACGGGTTGCAACTAATGAAAAACTGTTTTTT. It is translated as CASRARVATNEKLFF. The genes are TRBV27 and TRBJ1-4; D unresolved. Germline CDR1 MNHEY, CDR2 SMNVEV (reference sequence). Trimming removed 6 bases from V and 0 bases from J, with 11 bases in between. CDR3 size: 15 residues.

This clonotype was observed many times. The CDR3 coding sequence is TGCAGTGCTAGACCAATAGCCAAAAACATTCAGTACTTC. Translated, it gives CSARPIAKNIQYF. The chain carries TRBV20-1 and TRBJ2-4; D uncertain. The length of the CDR3 is 13 residues. Trimming took off 2 bases at V and 0 bases at J, with 5 bases between the two ends. CDR1 and CDR2 from the germline V gene are DFQATT and SNEGSKA (reference sequence).

This clonotype was recorded at least ten times. CDR3 amino acids: CASTLGEAPSLTFF. CDR3 coding DNA: TGTGCCAGTACCCTGGGGGAGGCCCCCTCGCTAACTTTCTTT. V and J are TRBV19 and TRBJ1-1; possible D gene TRBD1, 5 bases. Germline CDR1 reads LNHDA; CDR2 reads SQIVND (reference sequence). The CDR3 loop spans 14 amino acids. Trimming pared 7 bases from V and 12 bases from J, leaving 24 bases between. Using reference TRBV19 and TRBJ1-1 for the parts outside the CDR3, the full variable domain is DGGITQSPKYLFRKEGQNVTLSCEQNLNHDAMYWYRQDPGQGLRLIYYSQIVNDFQKGDIAEGYSVSREKKESFPLTVTSAQKNPTAFYLCASTLGEAPSLTFFGQGTRLTVV.

This clonotype was observed a few times. The rearrangement joins TRBV10-2 to TRBJ1-5; D possibly corresponds to TRBD1 (5 bases). CDR1 is WSHSY, CDR2 SAAADI, per germline. Between the trimmed V and J ends, which lost 10 bases and 1 base, there was a span of 17 bases. The CDR3 consists of 15 residues. The CDR3: CAIPPHRDSNQPQHF. CDR3 DNA: TGCGCCATACCCCCACACCGGGACAGCAATCAGCCCCAGCATTTT.

This clonotype was counted ten times or more. The chain combines TRBV29-1 with TRBJ2-1; perhaps TRBD2 as D (6 bases). V was pared by 2 bases and J by 0 bases, with 17 bases between. The CDR3 is 17 residues long. Looked up from germline, CDR1 is SQVTM and CDR2 is ANQGSEA. The CDR3 sequence is CSVESPDGRDSYNEQFF. Here the CDR3 DNA reads TGCAGCGTTGAATCCCCGGATGGGCGGGACTCCTACAATGAGCAGTTCTTC.

The rearrangement links TRBV28 to TRBJ2-7; unclear D gene. The CDR3 has 14 amino acids. Germline V gene data show CDR1 as MDHEN and CDR2 as SYDVKM. The V end lost 0 bases, the J end lost 2 bases, and 8 bases lay between the germline ends. The CDR3 protein is CASSLWQPTYEQYF. Written as DNA, the CDR3 is TGTGCCAGCAGTTTATGGCAACCGACCTACGAGCAGTACTTC.

In this sample, this clonotype turned up many times. The V call is TRBV15, the J call TRBJ1-2; D is perhaps TRBD1 (6 bases). Germline CDR1 reads LNHNV; CDR2 reads YYDKDF (reference sequence). The CDR3 runs 14 residues. V was cut by 0 bases and J by 4 bases, with 9 bases left in between. The CDR3 sequence is CATSRDVGGYGYTF. DNA of the CDR3: TGTGCCACCAGCAGAGATGTAGGGGGCTATGGCTACACCTTC.

This clonotype was seen ten or more times. The chain has TRBV24-1 and TRBJ1-5; the D is unclear. CDR3 length: 12 amino acids. Germline CDR1 KGHDR, CDR2 SFDVKD. Between the trimmed V and J ends, which lost 4 bases and 4 bases, there was a span of 4 bases. The chain's CDR3 is CATSDQNQPQHF. CDR3 nucleotide sequence: TGTGCCACCAGTGACCAAAATCAGCCCCAGCATTTT.

This clonotype was picked up many times. The J gene is TRBJ2-2, the V gene TRBV12-3 or TRBV12-4, with D possibly being TRBD2 (6 bases). Trimming cost V 4 bases and J 6 bases, with 18 bases left between them. This CDR3 has 16 residues. The CDR3 loop is CASSSPRGEVPGELFF. CDR3 coding DNA: TGTGCCAGCAGTTCCCCCCGCGGGGAGGTTCCCGGGGAGCTGTTTTTT.